The 9 T cell receptor beta chains below come from one sample, sequenced in a study of blood T cell repertoires in COVID-19. Sequencing used immunoSEQ multiplex PCR; TCRdb keeps in-frame clones, though not all of them. This sample carries roughly 250,000 clones, roughly 80% of them seen once, and the ten largest clones take roughly 9.6%. The source material was peripheral blood. The receptor set was obtained from a woman at least 80 years old with acute or convalescent COVID-19.

The chain employs TRBV5-4 and TRBJ2-3; D possibly corresponds to TRBD2 (5 bases). Germline V gene sequence: CDR1 SGHNT, CDR2 YYREEE (reference sequence). The V gene lost 0 bases and the J gene lost 1 base, with 9 bases spanning the gap. The CDR3 is 15 amino acids. CDR3 residues: CASSLEASRTDTQYF. The CDR3, as DNA: TGTGCCAGCAGCTTGGAGGCTAGCCGCACAGATACGCAGTATTTT.

The J gene is TRBJ2-2, the V gene TRBV5-1; 8 nucleotides line up with TRBD1. The CDR3 runs to 14 residues. The V and J ends lost 5 bases and 0 bases, in that order; junction bases with no gene match: 0. Germline V CDR1 and CDR2: SGHRS, YFSETQ. The CDR3: CASRTGANTGELFF. CDR3 sequence (DNA): TGCGCCAGCAGGACAGGGGCGAACACCGGGGAGCTGTTTTTT.

This clone was observed a handful of times. The rearrangement links TRBV20-1 to TRBJ1-2, with 7 bases aligning to TRBD1. Germline CDR1 and CDR2: DFQATT and SNEGSKA (reference sequence). The CDR3 contains 10 residues. The CDR3 loop reads CSDRVDGYTF. The CDR3 coding sequence is TGCTCTGACAGGGTCGATGGCTACACCTTC.

The rearrangement links TRBV7-3 to TRBJ1-2; 7 bases fit TRBD1. V dropped 2 bases and J dropped 3; count of bases not matched to a gene: 9. The length of the CDR3 is 16 residues. CDR1 and CDR2 (germline): SGHTA, FQGTGA. CDR3 DNA: TGTGCCAGCAGCTTACCCGACAGGGCCTTGGACTATGGCTACACCTTC. It yields the protein CASSLPDRALDYGYTF. Full variable domain (remainder filled in from reference TRBV7-3 and TRBJ1-2): GAGVSQTPSNKVTEKGKYVELRCDPISGHTALYWYRQSLGQGPEFLIYFQGTGAADDSGLPNDRFFAVRPEGSVSTLKIQRTERGDSAVYLCASSLPDRALDYGYTFGSGTRLTVV.

V and J are TRBV28 and TRBJ2-7; unclear D gene. Trimming stripped 3 bases from V and 1 base from J, with 10 bases between. The CDR3 has 14 residues. Germline V gene lookup returns CDR1 MDHEN and CDR2 SYDVKM. Here the CDR3 reads CASSFRTRSYEQYF. As DNA, the CDR3 is TGTGCCAGCAGTTTCCGAACTCGTTCCTACGAGCAGTACTTC.

The chain joins TRBV10-3 to TRBJ2-3; the D is unclear. The CDR3 covers 15 residues. V lost 2 bases to trimming and J lost 0 bases, with 9 bases between them. CDR1 is ENHRY and CDR2 is SYGVKD in the germline V gene. The CDR3 bases are TGTGCCATCAGTGAGGAGATTTCTAGCACAGATACGCAGTATTTT. Translating gives CAISEEISSTDTQYF.

The V call is TRBV15, the J call TRBJ2-1, with 7 bases fitting TRBD2. V was clipped by 0 bases and J by 5 bases; unmatched bases: 4. Germline assignment: CDR1 LNHNV and CDR2 YYDKDF (reference sequence). The CDR3 is made up of 15 amino acids. In nucleotides, the CDR3 is TGTGCCACCAGCAGAGAACGGGGGGAACACAATGAGCAGTTCTTC. Its protein product is CATSRERGEHNEQFF.

The chain combines TRBV5-1 with TRBJ2-3; no clear D gene. Trimming removed 0 bases from V and 1 base from J, with 6 bases in between. CDR3 length: 14 residues. Germline V gene sequence: CDR1 SGHRS, CDR2 YFSETQ. CDR3 in DNA: TGCGCCAGCAGCTTGGGTCCGGGCACAGATACGCAGTATTTT. Translation: CASSLGPGTDTQYF.

This clone was found a few times. The chain uses TRBV5-8 and TRBJ1-4; TRBD1 might be the D (5 bases). The CDR3 extends over 15 amino acids. CDR1 and CDR2 from the germline V gene are SGHTS and YDEGEE. Trimming cost V 2 bases and J 10 bases, with 18 bases left between them. The CDR3 bases are TGTGCCAGCAGCTTATCCCTTAGGGACGGGGGAAAACTGTTTTTT. Its translation is CASSLSLRDGGKLFF. Using reference TRBV5-8 and TRBJ1-4 for the parts outside the CDR3, the full variable domain is EAGVTQSPTHLIKTRGQQATLRCSPISGHTSVYWYQQALGLGLQFLLWYDEGEERNRGNFPPRFSGRQFPNYSSELNVNALELEDSALYLCASSLSLRDGGKLFFGSGTQLSVL.